This TCR beta chain was sequenced in a study of cytomegalovirus exposure and HLA in healthy donors. Sequencing used immunoSEQ multiplex PCR; TCRdb keeps in-frame clones, though not all of them. The table records 150,000 to 200,000 clones, roughly 77% of them present only once. Germline CDR1 is SEHNR and CDR2 is FQNEAQ (reference sequence). The CDR3 runs 14 residues. Unmatched junction bases numbered 4, after V lost 8 bases and J lost 2 bases. The sequenced material came from PBMCs. The chain carries TRBV7-9 and TRBJ2-2, with 8 bases aligning to TRBD2. This sequence originates from a woman aged 25 to 39 in good health and CMV-seronegative. The CDR3: CASWSGSNTGELFF. The CDR3 DNA follows: TGTGCCAGCTGGAGCGGGAGTAACACCGGGGAGCTGTTTTTT.